This T cell receptor beta chain came from a study of OX40 agonist ivuxolimab in advanced cancers. Prior autoimmune disease or systemic immunosuppression barred patients. Blood sampling took place at baseline, cycle 4 day 1, and cycle 7 day 1. The CDR3 spans 13 residues. This clone was observed once. The antigen is undetermined. Points from the study as a whole: Both CD4+ and CD8+ T cell populations in blood had undergone clonal expansion by week 6 at 0.1 to 3.0 mg/kg. People who partly responded at 0.1-3.0 mg/kg had some of the least clonal expansion seen.

Sequencing used immunoSEQ multiplex PCR; TCRdb keeps in-frame clones, though not all of them. The sample lists approximately 47,000 clones, roughly 90% seen once, with about 45% in the top ten. The receptor was derived from an adult with an advanced solid tumor such as melanoma, head and neck, liver or kidney cancer. The sequenced sample was CD4+ or CD8+ T cells sorted from blood, obtained in a trial of the OX40 agonist ivuxolimab. V is TRBV1 and J is TRBJ1-2. TRBV1 is annotated as a pseudogene. CDR3 sequence: CTSSQDSCYGYTF. For the CDR3, the DNA is TGCACCAGCAGCCAAGATTCGTGTTATGGCTACACCTTC.